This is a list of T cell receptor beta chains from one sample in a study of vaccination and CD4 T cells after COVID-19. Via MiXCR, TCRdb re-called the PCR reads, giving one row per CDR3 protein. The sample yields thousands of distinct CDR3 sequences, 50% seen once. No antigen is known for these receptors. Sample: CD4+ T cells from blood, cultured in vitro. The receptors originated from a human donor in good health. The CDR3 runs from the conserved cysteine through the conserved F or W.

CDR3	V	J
CASSLEGVGQYF	TRBV11-2	TRBJ2-7
CASRLQGVDGYTF	TRBV27	TRBJ1-2
CASSLALGQHYEQYF	TRBV7-7	TRBJ2-7
CATSRDPGGGQPQHF	TRBV15	TRBJ1-5
CASSDALVQPQHF	TRBV6-1	TRBJ1-5
CASSLTSGDQPQHF	TRBV11-2	TRBJ1-5
CASRLGQGEMGQPQHF	TRBV27	TRBJ1-5
CASSLEIMGTEAFF	TRBV11-2	TRBJ1-1
CSARNPQTVNTEAFF	TRBV20-1	TRBJ1-1
CASTLRLATETQYF	TRBV7-2	TRBJ2-5
CASSLAGQLNTGELFF	TRBV11-1	TRBJ2-2